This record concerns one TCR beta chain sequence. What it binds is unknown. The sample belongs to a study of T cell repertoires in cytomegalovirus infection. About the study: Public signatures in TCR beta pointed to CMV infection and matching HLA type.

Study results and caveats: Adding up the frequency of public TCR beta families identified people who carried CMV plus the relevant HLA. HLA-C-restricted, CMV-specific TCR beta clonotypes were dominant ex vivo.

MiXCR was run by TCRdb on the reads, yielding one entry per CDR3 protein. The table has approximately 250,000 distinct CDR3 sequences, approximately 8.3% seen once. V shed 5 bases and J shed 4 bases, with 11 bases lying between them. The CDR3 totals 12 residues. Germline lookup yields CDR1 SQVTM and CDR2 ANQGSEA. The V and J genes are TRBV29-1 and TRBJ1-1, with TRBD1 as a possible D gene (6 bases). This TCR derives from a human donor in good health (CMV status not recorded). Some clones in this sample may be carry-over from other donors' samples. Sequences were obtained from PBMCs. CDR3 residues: CSVTRGSTEAFF. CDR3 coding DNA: TGCAGCGTTACCAGGGGAAGCACTGAAGCTTTCTTT.